This entry concerns a single T cell receptor (beta chain). The CDR3 loop spans 15 amino acids. Germline-derived CDR1 and CDR2 are LGHNA and YSLEER. Trimming left V 1 base short and J 2 bases short, with 12 bases between. The sample is drawn from a study of blood T cell repertoires in COVID-19. In the original workflow: Reference gene primer amplification gave estimated nucleated cell counts. Clones were read by immunoSEQ multiplex PCR, and TCRdb kept only the in-frame ones, dropping some. The DNA was the basis for D and trimming; V, J and clone size are from that table. The data contain 55,000 to 80,000 clones, roughly 80% of them singletons.

This receptor was identified in a man older than 75 with active COVID-19. Sequenced: peripheral blood. The J gene is TRBJ2-7, the V gene TRBV4-3; tentative D call: TRBD1 (5 bases). The CDR3 DNA follows: TGCGCCAGCAGCCAAGGGCCTGACAGTACCTACGAGCAGTACTTC. This encodes CASSQGPDSTYEQYF.